A selection of T cell receptor beta chains follows, all from one sample in a study of CD8 T cells in ankylosing spondylitis. TCRdb re-called the 5' RACE reads with MiXCR, one entry per CDR3 protein. The sample has 300,000 to 400,000 distinct CDR3 sequences, 20% seen once; the top ten hold roughly 13%. Sequenced sample: blood, either unsorted or a sorted T cell fraction (not recorded which). All receptors come from a male donor with ankylosing spondylitis or in good health (not recorded which). The CDR3 runs from the conserved cysteine through the conserved F or W.

>TRBJ2-1|16|TRBV20-1
CSAPAGTSGDYNEQFF
>TRBJ1-1|15|TRBV4-1
CASSHETGMNTEAFF
>TRBJ2-3|15|TRBV7-9
CASSPTTGWSDTQYF
>TRBJ1-1|16|TRBV5-6
CASSSPFSVQNTEAFF
>TRBJ2-1|15|TRBV11-2
CASTPGGGSYNEQFF
>TRBJ2-3|17|TRBV11-2
CASSSNAGGSSTDTQYF
>TRBJ2-2|14|TRBV7-2
CASQDLGGPGELFF
>TRBJ2-5|13|TRBV7-9
CASTPTDQETQYF
>TRBJ1-1|17|TRBV11-2
CASSLGRGEGRNTEAFF
>TRBJ2-3|15|TRBV5-6
CASSLEVTGLDTQYF
>TRBJ2-7|15|TRBV12-3/TRBV12-4
CASSHSTGPSYEQYF
>TRBJ2-7|16|TRBV13
CASSRGVRGVDHEQYF
>TRBJ1-2|12|TRBV20-1
CSARDSGSGYTF
>TRBJ2-5|15|TRBV20-1
CSARIPRTGQETQYF
>TRBJ2-7|14|TRBV12-3/TRBV12-4
CASSYTGVAYEQYF
>TRBJ1-1|13|TRBV5-1
CASSLALGTEAFF
>TRBJ2-5|11|TRBV29-1
CSVPTGRDQYF
>TRBJ1-2|15|TRBV6-5
CASSYSHLGNYGYTF
>TRBJ2-1|11|TRBV12-3/TRBV12-4
CASSFGVPQFF
>TRBJ2-1|15|TRBV29-1
CSVLGASGGRDEQFF
>TRBJ2-3|16|TRBV4-1
CASSPRTSGHTDTQYF
>TRBJ2-7|13|TRBV4-1
CASSQEDGYEQYF
>TRBJ2-7|15|TRBV3-1
CASSQEWTGAYEQYF
>TRBJ2-1|17|TRBV7-1
CASSLPGVKVSYNEQFF